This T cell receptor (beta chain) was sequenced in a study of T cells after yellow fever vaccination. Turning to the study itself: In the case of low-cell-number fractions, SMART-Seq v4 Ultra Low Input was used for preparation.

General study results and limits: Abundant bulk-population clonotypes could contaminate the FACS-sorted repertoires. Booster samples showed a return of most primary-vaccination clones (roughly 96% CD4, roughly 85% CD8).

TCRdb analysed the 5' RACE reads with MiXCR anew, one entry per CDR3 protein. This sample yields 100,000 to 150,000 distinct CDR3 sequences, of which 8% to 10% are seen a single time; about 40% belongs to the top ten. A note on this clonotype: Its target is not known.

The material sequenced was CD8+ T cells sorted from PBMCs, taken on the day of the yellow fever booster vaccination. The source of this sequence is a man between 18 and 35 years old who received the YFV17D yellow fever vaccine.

Here the CDR3 DNA reads TGTGCCAGCAGCCCTGGACAGGGCCACACCGGGGAGCTGTTTTTT. Translation gives CASSPGQGHTGELFF. J is TRBJ2-2 and V is TRBV5-6; TRBD1 matches 8 bases. V trimming: 4 bases; J trimming: 3 bases; junction bases outside the gene matches: 5. The CDR3 has 15 residues. CDR1 is SGHDT and CDR2 is YYEEEE in the germline V gene.